These 16 T cell receptor beta chains originate from one sample sequenced in a study of cytomegalovirus exposure and HLA in healthy donors. Researchers ran the PCR with 60 Vbeta and 13 Jbeta primers. This table comes from immunoSEQ multiplex PCR, and its TCRdb copy is limited to in-frame clones, with some not included. Seen here are some 98,000 clones, about 80% observed once, and the top ten hold under 4.5%. Sequencing input: PBMCs. Receptor source: a female donor in good health and CMV-seropositive.

V and J are TRBV10-2 and TRBJ1-4; the D gene is possibly TRBD1 (6 bases). The CDR3 totals 14 residues. V shed 3 bases and J shed 5 bases, with 10 bases lying between them. From germline, CDR1 is WSHSY and CDR2 SAAADI. The CDR3 DNA follows: TGCGCCAGCAGTGAAGGACAGTGGAATGAAAAACTGTTTTTT. Residues: CASSEGQWNEKLFF.

This clone was seen a single time. J is TRBJ2-3 and V is TRBV11-2, with D maybe TRBD2 (5 bases). Germline V gene lookup returns CDR1 SGHAT and CDR2 FQNNGV. CDR3 length: 17 amino acids. Trimming took off 1 base at V and 5 bases at J, with 19 bases between the two ends. The CDR3 DNA sequence: TGTGCCAGCAGCTTAGTGTTTCGGGGTATCGGGCTAGATACGCAGTATTTT. This codes for CASSLVFRGIGLDTQYF.

The DNA of the CDR3 is TGTGCCAGCAGAAGGACAGGACTCTACGAGCAGTACTTC. Its translation is CASRRTGLYEQYF. This chain uses TRBV27 with TRBJ2-5, with 7 bases identical to TRBD1. The J call may be wrong; the DNA end is better matched by TRBJ2-7. The length of the CDR3 is 13 residues. CDR1 is MNHEY and CDR2 is SMNVEV in the germline V gene (reference sequence).

CDR3 sequence (DNA): TGTGCCAGCAGTTTATCAGGGGCGGATTCACCCCTCCACTTT. Translated: CASSLSGADSPLHF. This chain joins TRBV27 and TRBJ1-6, with D perhaps TRBD1 (5 bases). Trimming removed 0 bases at V and 8 bases at J, with 8 bases between. The CDR3 has 14 amino acids. From germline, CDR1 is MNHEY and CDR2 SMNVEV (reference sequence).

The genes are TRBV18 and TRBJ2-1; TRBD1 aligns across 8 bases. Looked up from germline, CDR1 is KGHSH and CDR2 is LQKENI. The CDR3 contains 12 residues. J was trimmed by 9 bases and V by 5 bases; bases with no gene match: 3. CDR3 nucleotides: TGTGCCAGCTCAGCAGGGACAGGTGAGCAGTTCTTC. Residues: CASSAGTGEQFF.

The rearrangement uses TRBV28 and TRBJ1-2; D gene uncertain. Trimming left V 6 bases short and J 5 bases short, with 7 bases between. The CDR3 is made up of 11 amino acids. CDR1 MDHEN and CDR2 SYDVKM come from the germline V gene. The CDR3 DNA sequence: TGTGCCAGCAGGAACCAGTATGGCTACACCTTC. Its translation is CASRNQYGYTF.

This clone was detected a few times. The chain couples TRBV9 to TRBJ1-1; TRBD1 is a possible D gene (6 bases). The CDR3 runs to 14 residues. The germline V gene has CDR1 SGDLS and CDR2 YYNGEE. With 1 base removed from V and 8 bases from J, the gap between germline ends came to 15 bases. CDR3 region: CASSVIGQGSEAFF. CDR3 nucleotide sequence: TGTGCCAGCAGCGTAATTGGCCAGGGGTCAGAAGCTTTCTTT.

This chain's CDR3 is CASDSRRTSGGAWEQFF. CDR3 DNA: TGTGCCAGCGATTCTAGACGGACTAGCGGGGGGGCTTGGGAGCAGTTCTTC. The chain combines TRBV27 with TRBJ2-1, with TRBD2 identical over 15 bases. The CDR3 is 17 amino acids. V lost 8 bases and J lost 10; bases outside the gene matches: 15. In germline, CDR1 is MNHEY, CDR2 SMNVEV (reference sequence).

The J gene is TRBJ2-5, the V gene TRBV11-3; the match to TRBD2 covers 9 bases. CDR1 is SGHNT, CDR2 YENEEA, per germline. The CDR3 totals 17 residues. V shed 5 bases and J 2 bases; nucleotides not matched to a gene: 12. The CDR3 loop is CASSAREGLVGQETQYF. The CDR3 nucleotides read TGTGCCAGCAGCGCGCGGGAGGGCCTTGTAGGGCAAGAGACCCAGTACTTC.

This clone has only a few counts. The chain carries TRBV11-2 and TRBJ1-2; D is possibly TRBD1 (5 bases). The germline gives CDR1 SGHAT, CDR2 FQNNGV. The CDR3 has 12 residues. Trimming cost V 3 bases and J 6 bases, with 8 bases left between them. The DNA for the CDR3 is TGTGCCAGCAGCTTCAGGGTGAATGGCTACACCTTC. Its translation: CASSFRVNGYTF.

This sequence joins TRBV4-1 and TRBJ2-5, with 7 bases matching TRBD1. This CDR3 comprises 16 residues. The trim removed 1 base at V and 5 bases at J, leaving 10 bases unmatched. Germline CDR1 and CDR2: MGHRA and YSYEKL. This chain's CDR3 is CASSQGSAGGRETQYF. The DNA of the CDR3 is TGCGCCAGCAGCCAAGGGAGCGCAGGGGGTAGGGAGACCCAGTACTTC.

This rearrangement joins TRBV19 to TRBJ2-1, with 14 bases that match TRBD2. Per germline, CDR1 LNHDA and CDR2 SQIVND (reference sequence). V shed 1 base and J 9 bases; nucleotides not matched to a gene: 5. This CDR3 is built from 16 residues. CDR3 in DNA: TGTGCCAGTAGTATAGCCCTGACTAGCGGGAGGGGTGAGCAGTTCTTC. It yields the protein CASSIALTSGRGEQFF.

Remarks on this clone: The missing conserved phenylalanine or tryptophan at the end of this CDR3 makes a read error likely. It is unclear where the CDR3 begins or ends on the DNA, so no DNA is shown, and the CDR3 is as TCRdb lists it. The rearrangement uses TRBV19 and TRBJ1-2; the table's D call, TRBD1, was not checked against the DNA. The CDR3 length is 10 residues, termini included. Germline assignment: CDR1 LNHDA and CDR2 SQIVND (reference sequence). The CDR3 region is CASSIPRGGY.

This clone was seen once. V gene TRBV6-5 combines with J gene TRBJ1-1; D call uncertain. The V gene lost 4 bases and the J gene lost 0 bases, with 3 bases spanning the gap. The CDR3 is 12 residues long. The germline CDR1 and CDR2 sequences are MNHEY and SVGAGI. The CDR3 nucleotides are TGTGCCAGCAGTTCCGTGAACACTGAAGCTTTCTTT. Its protein product is CASSSVNTEAFF.

A remark on this clone: The sample contains more than one DNA sequence encoding this CDR3. This rearrangement joins TRBV27 to TRBJ2-7, with TRBD2 matching 11 bases. V shed 5 bases and J 3 bases; nucleotides not matched to a gene: 0. CDR3 length: 13 amino acids. Germline V gene data show CDR1 as MNHEY and CDR2 as SMNVEV (reference sequence). The CDR3, as DNA: TGTGCCAGCAGTCTAGCGGGAGGCTACGAGCAGTACTTC. Translation: CASSLAGGYEQYF.

The V call is TRBV6-6, the J call TRBJ1-5; the D gene is possibly TRBD1 (6 bases). The CDR3 sequence is 15 residues long. Trimming stripped 5 bases from V and 2 bases from J, with 13 bases between. From germline, CDR1 is MNHNY and CDR2 SVGAGI (reference sequence). CDR3 in amino acids: CASSIQGRGNQPQHF. The CDR3 DNA reads TGTGCCAGCAGTATACAGGGTCGGGGCAATCAGCCCCAGCATTTT.